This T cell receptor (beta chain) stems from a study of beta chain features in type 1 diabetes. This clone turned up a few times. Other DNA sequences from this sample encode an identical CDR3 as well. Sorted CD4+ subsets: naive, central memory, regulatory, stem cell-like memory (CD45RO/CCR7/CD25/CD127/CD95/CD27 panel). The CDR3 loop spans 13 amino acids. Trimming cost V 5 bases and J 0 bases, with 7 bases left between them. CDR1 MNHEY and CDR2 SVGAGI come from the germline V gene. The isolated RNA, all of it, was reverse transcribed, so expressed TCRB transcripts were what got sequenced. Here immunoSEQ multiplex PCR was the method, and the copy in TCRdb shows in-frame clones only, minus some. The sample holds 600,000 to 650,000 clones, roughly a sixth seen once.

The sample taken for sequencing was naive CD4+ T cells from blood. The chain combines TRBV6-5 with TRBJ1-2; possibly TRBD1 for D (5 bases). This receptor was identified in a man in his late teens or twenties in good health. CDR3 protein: CASSLTANYGYTF. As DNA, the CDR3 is TGTGCCAGCAGTCTGACAGCTAACTATGGCTACACCTTC.